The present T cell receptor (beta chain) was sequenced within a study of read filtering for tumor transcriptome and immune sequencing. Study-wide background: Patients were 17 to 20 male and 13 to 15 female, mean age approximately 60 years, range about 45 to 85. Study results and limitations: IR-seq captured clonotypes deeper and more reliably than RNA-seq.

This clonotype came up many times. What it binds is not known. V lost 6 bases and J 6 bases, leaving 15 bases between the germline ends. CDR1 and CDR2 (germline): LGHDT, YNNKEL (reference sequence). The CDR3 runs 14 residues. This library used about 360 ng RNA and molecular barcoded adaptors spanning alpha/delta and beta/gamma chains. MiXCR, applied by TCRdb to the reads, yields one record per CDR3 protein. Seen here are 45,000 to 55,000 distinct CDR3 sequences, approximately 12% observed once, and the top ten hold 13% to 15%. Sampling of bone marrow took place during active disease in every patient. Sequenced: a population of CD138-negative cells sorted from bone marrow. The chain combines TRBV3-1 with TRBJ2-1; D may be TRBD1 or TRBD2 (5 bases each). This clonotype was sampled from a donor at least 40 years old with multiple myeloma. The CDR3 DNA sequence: TGTGCCAGCAGTCAACGGGACGGCCTCAATGAGCAGTTCTTC. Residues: CASSQRDGLNEQFF.